This TCR beta chain was profiled in a study of blood T cell repertoires in COVID-19. Turning to the study itself: Samples taken during acute and convalescent COVID-19 were collected in the United States, Italy and Spain. Sample material is recorded as cDNA or gDNA derived from T cells, B-cell-depleted T cells, or PBMCs.

V lost 4 bases and J 5 bases, leaving 14 bases between the germline ends. The CDR3 consists of 14 residues. Germline V gene lookup returns CDR1 PRHDT and CDR2 FYEKMQ (reference sequence). This clone was recorded only once. The authors' processing: Scientists estimated how many nucleated cells there were by amplifying reference gene primers. Profiling relied on immunoSEQ multiplex PCR, and the TCRdb table lists in-frame clones only, not all of them. V, J and clone size reflect that table, while D and trimming were determined from the DNA. The sample comprises more than 200,000 clones, approximately 84% of which are singletons, and 5% to 6.5% rests with the top ten.

V and J are TRBV13 and TRBJ1-2, with D tentatively TRBD1 (5 bases). What was sequenced was peripheral blood. The TCR originated in an elderly man with acute or convalescent COVID-19. This chain's CDR3 is CASSSQGFGYGYTF. For the CDR3, the DNA is TGTGCCAGCAGCTCGCAGGGCTTTGGGTATGGCTACACCTTC.